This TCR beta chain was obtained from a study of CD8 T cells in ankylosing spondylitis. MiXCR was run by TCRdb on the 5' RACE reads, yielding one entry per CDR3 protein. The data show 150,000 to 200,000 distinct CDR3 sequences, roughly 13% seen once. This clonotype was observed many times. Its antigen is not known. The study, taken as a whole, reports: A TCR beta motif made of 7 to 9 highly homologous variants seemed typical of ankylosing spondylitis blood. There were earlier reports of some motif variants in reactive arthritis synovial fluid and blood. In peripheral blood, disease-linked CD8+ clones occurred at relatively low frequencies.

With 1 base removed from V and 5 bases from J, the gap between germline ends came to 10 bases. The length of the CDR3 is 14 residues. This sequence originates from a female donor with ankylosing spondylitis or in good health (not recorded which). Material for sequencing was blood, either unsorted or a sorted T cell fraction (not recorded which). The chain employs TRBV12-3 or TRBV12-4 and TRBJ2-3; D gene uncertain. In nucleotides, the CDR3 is TGTGCCAGCAGTTTAGAACAGTTGATAGATACGCAGTATTTT. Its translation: CASSLEQLIDTQYF.